The 24 T cell receptor beta chains below come from one sample, sequenced in a study of tumor-infiltrating T cells and Merkel cell polyomavirus. Background on the study: CD8+ T cells recognized the Merkel cell polyomavirus KLL epitope.

TCRdb keeps only in-frame clones here, not all; method: immunoSEQ multiplex PCR. The sample has some 25,000 clones; about 90% are singletons. Robust Merkel cell polyomavirus Large T antigen positivity by immunohistochemistry was seen in all patients' tumors. The sample comprised lymph node tissue. These receptors all come from a man between 45 and 60 years old with Merkel cell carcinoma.

V gene TRBV20-1 combines with J gene TRBJ2-7, with no clear D. The CDR3 contains 11 residues. Germline CDR1 and CDR2: DFQATT and SNEGSKA (reference sequence). The V and J ends lost 4 bases and 4 bases respectively, with 8 bases between them. The CDR3 coding sequence is TGCAGTGCTACCGGTCTTTACGAGCAGTACTTC. Protein: CSATGLYEQYF.

The rearrangement links TRBV7-2 to TRBJ1-6, with no clear D. CDR3 size: 13 residues. The germline CDR1 and CDR2 sequences are SGHTA and FQGNSA. Trimming removed 5 bases at V and 6 bases at J, with 8 bases between. The CDR3 DNA reads TGTGCCAGCAGCCAGTCAGTTAATTCACCCCTCCACTTT. Translating it yields CASSQSVNSPLHF.

The chain combines TRBV5-6 with TRBJ1-1, with TRBD1 as a possible D gene (6 bases). The CDR3 extends over 15 amino acids. Germline V gene data show CDR1 as SGHDT and CDR2 as YYEEEE. Trimming took off 5 bases at V and 0 bases at J, with 14 bases between the two ends. DNA of the CDR3: TGTGCCAGCAGATCATCGGGGGGCATGAACACTGAAGCTTTCTTT. Translated, it gives CASRSSGGMNTEAFF.

The V and J genes are TRBV5-4 and TRBJ1-2, with TRBD1 matching 10 bases. Germline CDR1 SGHNT, CDR2 YYREEE (reference sequence). V gave up 4 bases and J gave up 4 bases; unmatched junction bases: 7. CDR3 size: 15 residues. CDR3 amino acids: CASSGGGTGVYGYTF. The CDR3 coding sequence is TGTGCCAGCAGCGGGGGCGGGACAGGGGTCTATGGCTACACCTTC.

This sequence joins TRBV20-1 and TRBJ1-1; D not certain. Trimming stripped 5 bases from V and 9 bases from J, with 13 bases between. Germline CDR1 and CDR2: DFQATT and SNEGSKA (reference sequence). The CDR3 runs 11 residues. CDR3 nucleotides: TGCAGTGCTTCGGGAGGCCTTAAAGCTTTCTTT. It is translated as CSASGGLKAFF.

The chain joins TRBV30 to TRBJ2-6; D is perhaps TRBD1 (6 bases). Trimming removed 2 bases from V and 2 bases from J, with 16 bases in between. The CDR3 has 17 residues. Germline CDR1 and CDR2: GTSNPN and SVGIG (reference sequence). The CDR3 sequence is CAWSMTGLGPGANVLTF. The CDR3 DNA sequence: TGTGCCTGGAGTATGACAGGATTGGGCCCTGGGGCCAACGTCCTGACTTTC.

The V gene is TRBV7-2, the J gene TRBJ1-3; possibly TRBD1 for D (5 bases). V gave up 2 bases and J gave up 3 bases, with 11 bases separating them. This CDR3 has 15 amino acids. Germline V gives CDR1 SGHTA, CDR2 FQGNSA. The DNA for the CDR3 is TGTGCCAGCAGCTTATCCGACAGTTTTGGAAACACCATATATTTT. This gives the protein CASSLSDSFGNTIYF.

The chain employs TRBV2 and TRBJ2-1, with a weak D call TRBD2 (6 bases). CDR3 length equals 16 residues. V lost 6 bases to trimming and J lost 9 bases, with 24 bases between them. In germline, CDR1 is SNHLY, CDR2 FYNNEI. The CDR3 sequence is CASSLQTNGRLSEQFF. The CDR3 nucleotides read TGTGCCAGCAGCTTACAGACTAACGGGAGATTAAGTGAGCAGTTCTTC.

This sequence joins TRBV28 and TRBJ1-2, with D possibly matching TRBD1 (5 bases). CDR1 is MDHEN and CDR2 is SYDVKM in the germline V gene. The CDR3 runs to 15 residues. The V and J ends lost 2 bases and 3 bases respectively, with 13 bases between them. This CDR3 is CASSLVMGGYYGYTF. CDR3 DNA: TGTGCCAGCAGTTTAGTGATGGGGGGTTACTATGGCTACACCTTC.

The chain recombines TRBV7-2 with TRBJ2-5; 15 nucleotides align to TRBD2. Germline lookup yields CDR1 SGHTA and CDR2 FQGNSA. The V gene end was trimmed by 7 bases and the J gene end by 5 bases; junction bases not matched to a gene: 8. This CDR3 is 16 amino acids long. The CDR3 DNA sequence: TGTGCCAGCAACTATGGACTAGCGGGGGGGCGGGAGACCCAGTACTTC. It translates to CASNYGLAGGRETQYF.

This chain connects TRBV9 to TRBJ2-3; 7 bases agree with TRBD2. With 0 bases clipped from V and 1 base from J, the junction kept 2 bases outside the gene matches. Per the germline V gene, CDR1 is SGDLS and CDR2 is YYNGEE. This CDR3 has 15 amino acids. The CDR3 DNA follows: TGTGCCAGCAGCGTAGTTGCGGGAGGCACAGATACGCAGTATTTT. This sequence encodes CASSVVAGGTDTQYF.

The chain uses TRBV9 and TRBJ1-1; D gene ambiguous. The CDR3 consists of 16 residues. Germline V gives CDR1 SGDLS, CDR2 YYNGEE. Trimming pared 1 base from V and 0 bases from J, leaving 13 bases between. This chain's CDR3 is CASSVWSDRMNTEAFF. The CDR3 DNA follows: TGTGCCAGCAGCGTATGGTCAGATCGCATGAACACTGAAGCTTTCTTT. Supplemented by reference TRBV9 and TRBJ1-1, the full variable domain reads DSGVTQTPKHLITATGQRVTLRCSPRSGDLSVYWYQQSLDQGLQFLIQYYNGEERAKGNILERFSAQQFPDLHSELNLSSLELGDSALYFCASSVWSDRMNTEAFFGQGTRLTVV.

The CDR3 loop reads CASSLASPGQGSDTQYF. The CDR3 DNA reads TGCGCCAGCAGCTTAGCTTCCCCGGGACAGGGATCAGATACGCAGTATTTT. The V gene is TRBV5-1, the J gene TRBJ2-3; 9 bases are shared with TRBD1. CDR1 and CDR2 from the germline V gene are SGHRS and YFSETQ. The J segment lost 4 bases and the V segment lost 2 bases, leaving 11 bases of the junction unmatched. This CDR3 has 17 residues.

V usage is TRBV5-1 and J usage is TRBJ2-7; D might be TRBD1 (6 bases). From germline, CDR1 is SGHRS and CDR2 YFSETQ. V was pared by 2 bases and J by 0 bases, with 15 bases between. The CDR3 spans 16 residues. The CDR3 spells CASSFNRASLSYEQYF. The CDR3 DNA reads TGCGCCAGCAGCTTCAACAGGGCGTCACTCTCCTACGAGCAGTACTTC. Based on the CDR3 plus reference TRBV5-1 and TRBJ2-7, the full variable domain is KAGVTQTPRYLIKTRGQQVTLSCSPISGHRSVSWYQQTPGQGLQFLFEYFSETQRNKGNFPGRFSGRQFSNSRSEMNVSTLELGDSALYLCASSFNRASLSYEQYFGPGTRLTVT.

The V and J genes are TRBV28 and TRBJ2-7; 9 bases line up with TRBD1. Losses at the gene ends were 4 bases for V and 4 bases for J; bases not matched to a gene: 11. CDR1 is MDHEN, CDR2 SYDVKM, per germline. This CDR3 is built from 16 residues. CDR3 bases: TGTGCCAGCAGTTCCCACCGGGACAGGGTAAGGTACGAGCAGTACTTC. This codes for CASSSHRDRVRYEQYF. The whole variable domain, filled in from reference TRBV28 and TRBJ2-7, reads DVKVTQSSRYLVKRTGEKVFLECVQDMDHENMFWYRQDPGLGLRLIYFSYDVKMKEKGDIPEGYSVSREKKERFSLILESASTNQTSMYLCASSSHRDRVRYEQYFGPGTRLTVT.

This sequence joins TRBV6-4 and TRBJ2-3; weak D call: TRBD2 (6 bases). The length of the CDR3 is 15 residues. Germline V CDR1 and CDR2: MRHNA, SNTAGT. V shed 2 bases and J shed 1 base, with 10 bases lying between them. As DNA, the CDR3 is TGTGCCAGCAGTGACACCCCTAGCGGCACAGATACGCAGTATTTT. Amino acid sequence: CASSDTPSGTDTQYF.

The V gene is TRBV11-2, the J gene TRBJ1-5, with D tentatively TRBD1 (6 bases). The CDR3 runs to 19 residues. Trimming pared 5 bases from V and 0 bases from J, leaving 23 bases between. Germline V gives CDR1 SGHAT, CDR2 FQNNGV. The CDR3 loop is CASSPQHGGPLYSNQPQHF. CDR3 bases: TGTGCCAGCAGCCCTCAGCACGGGGGGCCCCTTTATAGCAATCAGCCCCAGCATTTT.

This chain connects TRBV6-6 to TRBJ1-6; TRBD1 matches at 9 bases. The germline V gene has CDR1 MNHNY and CDR2 SVGAGI (reference sequence). V lost 2 bases and J lost 10; bases outside the gene matches: 3. The CDR3 sequence is 14 residues long. This chain's CDR3 is CASSYLTGGSPLHF. The DNA of the CDR3 is TGTGCCAGCAGTTACCTGACAGGGGGATCACCCCTCCACTTT.

J is TRBJ2-7 and V is TRBV7-6, with D possibly matching TRBD2 (6 bases). The CDR3 runs 15 residues. V was cut by 1 base and J by 3 bases, with 13 bases left in between. Germline CDR1 reads SGHVS; CDR2 reads FNYEAQ. The CDR3 loop is CASSLGAGKNYEQYF. Written as DNA, the CDR3 is TGTGCCAGCAGCTTAGGGGCGGGAAAGAACTACGAGCAGTACTTC.

The table lists this clone with a count of one. V and J are TRBV7-9 and TRBJ2-5, with D possibly TRBD2 on 7 matching bases. From germline, CDR1 is SEHNR and CDR2 FQNEAQ (reference sequence). The CDR3 sequence is 17 residues long. V was cut by 3 bases and J by 5 bases, with 22 bases left in between. In DNA, the CDR3 is TGTGCCAGCAGCTTCAACGCATTGGGGGGGGCTTGGGAGACCCAGTACTTC. Translating gives CASSFNALGGAWETQYF.

This chain uses TRBV19 with TRBJ2-3; 10 bases match TRBD1. The CDR3 sequence is 16 residues long. The germline gives CDR1 LNHDA, CDR2 SQIVND (reference sequence). The J segment lost 5 bases and the V segment lost 5 bases, leaving 10 bases of the junction unmatched. The CDR3 sequence is CASSVAGTGAKDTQYF. In DNA form, the CDR3 reads TGTGCCAGTAGTGTGGCCGGGACAGGGGCTAAAGATACGCAGTATTTT.

This clone was found once. This chain uses TRBV30 with TRBJ1-5; 9 bases map to TRBD1. The CDR3 runs 15 residues. Germline CDR1 and CDR2: GTSNPN and SVGIG (reference sequence). Trimming cost V 0 bases and J 9 bases; bases outside gene matches: 9. The CDR3 coding sequence is TGTGCCTGGAGTGTACAAGACAGGGGGAGCTGGCCCCAGCATTTT. This encodes CAWSVQDRGSWPQHF.

V is TRBV15 and J is TRBJ1-1, with 11 bases matching TRBD1. The CDR3 runs 15 residues. Trimming at V came to 8 bases and at J to 5 bases, leaving 10 bases not matched to a gene. Germline-derived CDR1 and CDR2 are LNHNV and YYDKDF (reference sequence). This CDR3 reads CATGSRTGGRTEAFF. For the CDR3, the DNA is TGTGCCACCGGAAGTAGGACAGGGGGCCGGACTGAAGCTTTCTTT. Full variable domain (rest looked up from reference TRBV15 and TRBJ1-1): DAMVIQNPRYQVTQFGKPVTLSCSQTLNHNVMYWYQQKSSQAPKLLFHYYDKDFNNEADTPDNFQSRRPNTSFCFLDIRSPGLGDTAMYLCATGSRTGGRTEAFFGQGTRLTVV.

J is TRBJ2-2 and V is TRBV7-2, with 9 bases lining up with TRBD2. The V gene's germline CDR1 is SGHTA and CDR2 FQGNSA. The CDR3 has 15 amino acids. Losses at the gene ends were 5 bases for V and 1 base for J; bases not matched to a gene: 2. This CDR3 is CASSALAGNTGELFF. The CDR3 DNA reads as TGTGCCAGCAGCGCACTAGCGGGGAACACCGGGGAGCTGTTTTTT. The full variable domain, with the rest looked up from reference TRBV7-2 and TRBJ2-2, is GAGVSQSPSNKVTEKGKDVELRCDPISGHTALYWYRQSLGQGLEFLIYFQGNSAPDKSGLPSDRFSAERTGGSVSTLTIQRTQQEDSAVYLCASSALAGNTGELFFGEGSRLTVL.